This T cell receptor (beta chain) was identified in a study of neurological immune-mediated disorders. It was by 5'RACE with 10-nucleotide random UMIs that the cDNA was made. In TCRdb, the 5' RACE reads were re-called with MiXCR into one record per CDR3 protein. The sample gives 130,000 or so distinct CDR3 sequences, about 3.4% of which show up once; 1% to 1.5% is in the top ten. This clonotype appeared many times. Its antigen is undetermined. Regarding the study as a whole: With the multiple sclerosis repertoire cluster, none of the clinical or MRI features showed an association. HTLV-1-associated myelopathy had the most TCR clonal expansion, while multiple sclerosis had the least, a level that fell below healthy controls.

The germline V gene encodes CDR1 SGHVS and CDR2 FQNEAQ. Trimming removed 5 bases from V and 6 bases from J, with 8 bases in between. The CDR3 covers 12 residues. This rearrangement joins TRBV7-8 to TRBJ1-5; no firm D call. The TCR was taken from a woman aged 30 to 39 with multiple sclerosis. The sequenced material came from PBMCs. The CDR3 nucleotides are TGTGCCAGCAGCAGCCCCGGTCAGCCCCAGCATTTT. Protein: CASSSPGQPQHF. Complete variable domain (other parts from reference TRBV7-8 and TRBJ1-5): GAGVSQSPRYKVAKRGQDVALRCDPISGHVSLFWYQQALGQGPEFLTYFQNEAQLDKSGLPSDRFFAERPEGSVSTLKIQRTQQEDSAVYLCASSSPGQPQHFGDGTRLSIL.